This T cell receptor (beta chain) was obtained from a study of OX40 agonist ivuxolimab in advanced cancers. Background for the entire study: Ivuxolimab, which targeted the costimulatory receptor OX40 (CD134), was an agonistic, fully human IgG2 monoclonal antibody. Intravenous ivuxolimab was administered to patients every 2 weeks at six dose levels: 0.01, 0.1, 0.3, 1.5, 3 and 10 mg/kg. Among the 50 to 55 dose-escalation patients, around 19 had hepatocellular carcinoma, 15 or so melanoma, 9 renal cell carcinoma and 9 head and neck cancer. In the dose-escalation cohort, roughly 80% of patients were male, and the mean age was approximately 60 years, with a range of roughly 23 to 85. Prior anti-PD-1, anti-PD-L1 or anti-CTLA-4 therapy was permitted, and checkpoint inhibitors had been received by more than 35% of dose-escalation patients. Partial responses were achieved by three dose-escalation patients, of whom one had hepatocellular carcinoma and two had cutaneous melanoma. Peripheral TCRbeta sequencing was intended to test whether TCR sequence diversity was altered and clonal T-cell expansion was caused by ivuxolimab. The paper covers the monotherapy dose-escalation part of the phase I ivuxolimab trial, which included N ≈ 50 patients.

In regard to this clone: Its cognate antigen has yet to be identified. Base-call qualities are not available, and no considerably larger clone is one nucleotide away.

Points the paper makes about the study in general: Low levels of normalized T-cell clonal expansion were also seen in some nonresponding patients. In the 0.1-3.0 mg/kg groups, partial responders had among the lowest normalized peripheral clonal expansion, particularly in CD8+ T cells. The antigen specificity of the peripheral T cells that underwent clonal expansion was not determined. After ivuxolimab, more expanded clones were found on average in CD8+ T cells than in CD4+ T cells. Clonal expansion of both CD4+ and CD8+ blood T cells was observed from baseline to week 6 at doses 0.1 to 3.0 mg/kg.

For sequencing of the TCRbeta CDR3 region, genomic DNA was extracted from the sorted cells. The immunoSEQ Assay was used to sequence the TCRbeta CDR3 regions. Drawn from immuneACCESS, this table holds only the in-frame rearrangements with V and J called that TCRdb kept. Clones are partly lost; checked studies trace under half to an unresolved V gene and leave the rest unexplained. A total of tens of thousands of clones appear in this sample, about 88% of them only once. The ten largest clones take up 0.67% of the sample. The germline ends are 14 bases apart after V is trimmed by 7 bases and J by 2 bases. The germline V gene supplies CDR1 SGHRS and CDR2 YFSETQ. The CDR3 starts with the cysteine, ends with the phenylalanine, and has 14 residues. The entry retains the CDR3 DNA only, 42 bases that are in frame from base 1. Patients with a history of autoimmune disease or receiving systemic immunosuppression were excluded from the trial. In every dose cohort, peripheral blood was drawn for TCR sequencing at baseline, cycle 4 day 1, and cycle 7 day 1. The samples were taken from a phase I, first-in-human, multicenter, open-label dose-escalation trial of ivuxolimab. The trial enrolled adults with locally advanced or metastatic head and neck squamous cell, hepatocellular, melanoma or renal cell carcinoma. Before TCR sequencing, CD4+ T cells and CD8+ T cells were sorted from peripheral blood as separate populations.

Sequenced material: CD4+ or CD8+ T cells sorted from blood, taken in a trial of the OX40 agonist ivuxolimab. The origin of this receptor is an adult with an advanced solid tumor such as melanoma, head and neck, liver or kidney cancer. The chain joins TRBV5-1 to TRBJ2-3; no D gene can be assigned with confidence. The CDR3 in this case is CASSAGPSTDTQYF. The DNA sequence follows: TGCGCCAGCTCTGCCGGGCCCTCCACAGATACGCAGTATTTT.